This T cell receptor beta chain was recovered during a study of blood T cell repertoires in COVID-19. Study information: Acute and convalescent COVID-19 samples came from the United States, Italy and Spain. T cells, B-cell-depleted T cells, or PBMCs provided the cDNA or gDNA that served as material.

In the study's own analysis: Estimated nucleated cell counts came from reference gene primer amplification. Measured with immunoSEQ multiplex PCR; TCRdb has only the in-frame clones, and not every one. That table is the source of V, J and clone size, and D and trimming were worked out from the DNA. The table records 200,000 to 250,000 clones, approximately 82% of them present only once. The V gene lost 6 bases and the J gene lost 2 bases, with 14 bases spanning the gap. Germline V CDR1 and CDR2: SQVTM, ANQGSEA. The CDR3 is made up of 13 amino acids. The specimen was peripheral blood. The chain recombines TRBV29-1 with TRBJ2-7, with a weak D call TRBD2 (6 bases). The receptor comes from a woman of 80 years or more with active or convalescent COVID-19. This chain's CDR3 is CSVGTQQTYEQYF. The CDR3 region has the DNA TGCAGCGTGGGGACTCAACAGACCTACGAGCAGTACTTC.